This T cell receptor (beta chain) originates from a study of blood T cell repertoires in COVID-19. Background on the study: Collection of acute and convalescent COVID-19 samples took place in the United States, Italy and Spain.

In the original analysis: Estimation of nucleated cell counts relied on the amplification of reference gene primers. TCRdb keeps only in-frame clones here, not all; method: immunoSEQ multiplex PCR. The V and J calls and clone size were taken over from that table, and D and trimming were inferred from the DNA. The sample shows 140,000 or so clones, roughly four fifths of them seen only once. The CDR3 covers 13 residues. The sequencing sample was made of PBMCs or T cells enriched from blood (not recorded which). The chain links TRBV21-1 to TRBJ1-2. TRBV21-1 has pseudogene status. This clonotype was obtained from a man in his forties or fifties who had recovered from COVID-19. CDR3 protein: CASSSSSRDGYTF. DNA of the CDR3: TGTGCCAGCAGCTCAAGTTCACGGGATGGCTACACCTTC.